One sample yielded the 30 T cell receptor beta chains listed below, sequenced in a study of blood T cell repertoires in COVID-19. The method was immunoSEQ multiplex PCR; TCRdb's version includes in-frame clones alone and lacks a portion of them. The sample consists of some 140,000 clones, 84% of them appearing once. Source material: peripheral blood. These receptor sequences come from a man aged 55 to 69 with acute or convalescent COVID-19.

The chain is built from TRBV9 and TRBJ1-6, with D uncertain. Germline V gene lookup returns CDR1 SGDLS and CDR2 YYNGEE. This CDR3 is built from 14 residues. V was clipped by 0 bases and J by 7 bases, with 8 bases between them. Here the CDR3 DNA reads TGTGCCAGCAGCGTAGGGTTTCAGAATTCACCCCTCCACTTT. This sequence encodes CASSVGFQNSPLHF.

This chain uses TRBV30 with TRBJ1-2, with no clear D. Germline CDR1 GTSNPN, CDR2 SVGIG (reference sequence). Trimming removed 7 bases at V and 1 base at J, with 7 bases between. The CDR3 is made up of 11 amino acids. CDR3 in amino acids: CAFSGNYGYTF. In DNA, the CDR3 is TGTGCCTTTTCGGGTAACTATGGCTACACCTTC.

This chain uses TRBV6-4 with TRBJ1-2, with D uncertain. The germline CDR1 and CDR2 sequences are MRHNA and SNTAGT. The ends were cut back, 3 bases at V and 3 bases at J, with 8 bases in the middle. The CDR3 sequence is 13 residues long. The CDR3 DNA reads TGTGCCAGCAGTGAGGGAGACGACTATGGCTACACCTTC. It yields the protein CASSEGDDYGYTF.

The V gene is TRBV6-2 or TRBV6-3, the J gene TRBJ2-1; TRBD2 is a possible D gene (5 bases). With 5 bases removed from V and 6 bases from J, the gap between germline ends came to 8 bases. Germline CDR1 reads MNHEY; CDR2 reads SVGEGT. The CDR3 has 12 residues. The CDR3 spells CASSPTSNEQFF. In DNA, the CDR3 is TGTGCCAGCAGTCCCACTAGCAATGAGCAGTTCTTC.

This clone was picked up a small number of times. The V and J genes are TRBV5-8 and TRBJ2-2, with 8 bases matching TRBD2. The trim removed 7 bases at V and 0 bases at J, leaving 5 bases unmatched. Germline values: CDR1 SGHTS, CDR2 YDEGEE. The CDR3 spans 15 residues. For the CDR3, the DNA is TGTGCCAGCGGCCCGGGGGGGGCGAACACCGGGGAGCTGTTTTTT. Translating it yields CASGPGGANTGELFF. The whole variable domain, filled in from reference TRBV5-8 and TRBJ2-2, reads EAGVTQSPTHLIKTRGQQATLRCSPISGHTSVYWYQQALGLGLQFLLWYDEGEERNRGNFPPRFSGRQFPNYSSELNVNALELEDSALYLCASGPGGANTGELFFGEGSRLTVL.

The rearrangement joins TRBV6-5 to TRBJ2-3, with D perhaps assigned TRBD1 or TRBD2 (7 bases each). CDR1 and CDR2 (germline): MNHEY, SVGAGI. The CDR3 totals 14 residues. Between the trimmed V and J ends, which lost 4 bases and 4 bases, there was a span of 12 bases. CDR3 residues: CASSSSGGADTQYF. The CDR3, as DNA: TGTGCCAGCAGTTCCTCAGGGGGGGCAGATACGCAGTATTTT.

The V call is TRBV19, the J call TRBJ2-1; 8 bases line up with TRBD2. The trim removed 1 base at V and 8 bases at J, leaving 7 bases unmatched. The germline V gene encodes CDR1 LNHDA and CDR2 SQIVND (reference sequence). The CDR3 runs to 15 residues. Here the CDR3 reads CASSIGTSGNHEQFF. CDR3 bases: TGTGCCAGTAGTATAGGAACTAGCGGAAACCATGAGCAGTTCTTC.

The chain carries TRBV20-1 and TRBJ1-5, with a weak D call TRBD1 (5 bases). This CDR3 contains 11 residues. V lost 6 bases to trimming and J lost 6 bases, with 9 bases between them. Germline CDR1 and CDR2: DFQATT and SNEGSKA (reference sequence). Written as DNA, the CDR3 is TGCAGTGCCGGTAGGGGTCAGCCCCAGCATTTT. Translating gives CSAGRGQPQHF.

CDR3 amino acids: CASSGRGTGARNEQFF. The CDR3 DNA reads TGCGCCAGCAGTGGGCGAGGGACAGGGGCTAGGAATGAGCAGTTCTTC. V gene TRBV10-1 combines with J gene TRBJ2-1, with 10 bases identical to TRBD1. This CDR3 has 16 amino acids. V dropped 4 bases and J dropped 7; count of bases not matched to a gene: 10. The germline V gene has CDR1 WNHNN and CDR2 SYGVQD (reference sequence).

This chain uses TRBV9 with TRBJ2-1; 7 positions agree with TRBD2. V trimming: 3 bases; J trimming: 0 bases; junction bases outside the gene matches: 6. Germline CDR1 and CDR2: SGDLS and YYNGEE. The CDR3 is 16 amino acids. The CDR3 loop reads CASSAGLAASYNEQFF. The CDR3 DNA sequence: TGTGCCAGCAGCGCAGGTCTAGCGGCCTCCTACAATGAGCAGTTCTTC.

The V call is TRBV24-1, the J call TRBJ2-7; the D gene is possibly TRBD2 (7 bases). The CDR3 is 15 residues long. Deletions cut 7 bases from V and 3 bases from J, with 18 bases between. Germline V gives CDR1 KGHDR, CDR2 SFDVKD. The CDR3 spells CATSEGGGQNYEQYF. The DNA of the CDR3 is TGTGCCACCAGCGAGGGGGGGGGCCAAAACTACGAGCAGTACTTC.

The chain carries TRBV4-1 and TRBJ1-5; D not certain. V shed 3 bases and J shed 1 base, with 4 bases lying between them. This CDR3 is 13 amino acids long. CDR1 and CDR2 (germline): MGHRA, YSYEKL. CDR3 DNA sequence: TGCGCCAGCAGCCACAGGAGCAATCAGCCCCAGCATTTT. Protein: CASSHRSNQPQHF.

On this clone: Other DNA sequences in the sample encode the same CDR3. DNA for the CDR3: TGCGCCAGCAGCTTGGGTCAGGACAATCAGCCCCAGCATTTT. Protein sequence: CASSLGQDNQPQHF. The chain couples TRBV5-1 to TRBJ1-5, with unresolved D. Germline V gene sequence: CDR1 SGHRS, CDR2 YFSETQ. V was pared by 0 bases and J by 3 bases, with 7 bases between. The CDR3 has 14 amino acids.

The rearrangement uses TRBV7-7 and TRBJ2-1; D is perhaps TRBD2 (5 bases). Germline CDR1 and CDR2: SSHAT and FNYEAQ (reference sequence). This CDR3 spans 14 amino acids. V lost 2 bases to trimming and J lost 5 bases, with 10 bases between them. CDR3 DNA sequence: TGTGCCAGCAGCTTATCGGGGATGGACAATGAGCAGTTCTTC. It is translated as CASSLSGMDNEQFF.

J is TRBJ1-1 and V is TRBV19; possible D gene TRBD1, 5 bases. In germline, CDR1 is LNHDA, CDR2 SQIVND (reference sequence). The germline V and J ends were trimmed by 5 bases and 7 bases, with 14 bases remaining between them. CDR3 length: 13 amino acids. For the CDR3, the DNA is TGTGCCAGTAGTCCCCCCCCAGGGAATGAAGCTTTCTTT. Protein: CASSPPPGNEAFF.

The chain recombines TRBV6-5 with TRBJ2-2; D possibly corresponds to TRBD1 (5 bases). This CDR3 comprises 15 residues. The V and J ends lost 6 bases and 0 bases respectively, with 11 bases between them. CDR1 and CDR2 from the germline V gene are MNHEY and SVGAGI. In nucleotides, the CDR3 is TGTGCCAGCAGCCGGACACCAACGAACACCGGGGAGCTGTTTTTT. It translates to CASSRTPTNTGELFF.

This chain connects TRBV4-1 to TRBJ1-5; no firm D call. The ends were cut back, 2 bases at V and 1 base at J, with 6 bases in the middle. Germline CDR1 MGHRA, CDR2 YSYEKL. This CDR3 is built from 14 residues. The CDR3 reads CASSQQMSNQPQHF. The CDR3 DNA reads TGCGCCAGCAGCCAACAGATGAGCAATCAGCCCCAGCATTTT.

V and J are TRBV7-8 and TRBJ1-2; 8 nucleotides agree with TRBD1. The CDR3 spans 13 residues. Germline V lookup: CDR1 SGHVS, CDR2 FQNEAQ. V lost 3 bases and J lost 10; bases outside the gene matches: 7. CDR3 in amino acids: CASSLGQASPYTF. CDR3 bases: TGTGCCAGCAGCTTGGGACAGGCTTCGCCCTACACCTTC.

This clone was seen a handful of times. V and J are TRBV30 and TRBJ1-6, with TRBD1 matching over 10 bases. Losses at the gene ends were 0 bases for V and 5 bases for J; bases not matched to a gene: 7. This CDR3 comprises 17 residues. Germline CDR1 reads GTSNPN; CDR2 reads SVGIG (reference sequence). The CDR3 sequence: CAWSVGRQGANNSPLHF. The CDR3 DNA reads as TGTGCCTGGAGTGTTGGACGACAGGGGGCAAATAATTCACCCCTCCACTTT.

CDR3 loop: CASRVSTNTGELFF. The DNA of the CDR3 is TGTGCCAGCAGGGTTAGCACGAACACCGGGGAGCTGTTTTTT. V usage is TRBV7-9 and J usage is TRBJ2-2; D not resolved. Per the germline V gene, CDR1 is SEHNR and CDR2 is FQNEAQ (reference sequence). The ends were cut back, 6 bases at V and 0 bases at J, with 8 bases in the middle. The CDR3 covers 14 residues. Based on the CDR3 plus reference TRBV7-9 and TRBJ2-2, the full variable domain is DTGVSQNPRHKITKRGQNVTFRCDPISEHNRLYWYRQTLGQGPEFLTYFQNEAQLEKSRLLSDRFSAERPKGSFSTLEIQRTEQGDSAMYLCASRVSTNTGELFFGEGSRLTVL.

The chain uses TRBV28 and TRBJ1-3; 7 bases agree with TRBD1. The CDR3 is 15 residues long. J lost 0 bases, V lost 6 bases, and 5 bases had no gene match. CDR1 is MDHEN, CDR2 SYDVKM, per germline. In nucleotides, the CDR3 is TGTGCCAGCAGAGCCGGGACAGTCTCTGGAAACACCATATATTTT. The encoded protein is CASRAGTVSGNTIYF.

The chain joins TRBV6-5 to TRBJ1-5; 8 bases match TRBD1. The J segment lost 4 bases and the V segment lost 5 bases, leaving 4 bases of the junction unmatched. This CDR3 has 14 residues. Germline V gene sequence: CDR1 MNHEY, CDR2 SVGAGI. Written as DNA, the CDR3 is TGTGCCAGCAGTCCGGGACAGGTGAATCAGCCCCAGCATTTT. Its translation is CASSPGQVNQPQHF.

V and J are TRBV18 and TRBJ2-1, with TRBD2 identical over 13 bases. The V segment lost 5 bases and the J segment 4 bases; nucleotides outside the gene matches: 5. Per germline, CDR1 KGHSH and CDR2 LQKENI. The CDR3 sequence is 16 residues long. In nucleotides, the CDR3 is TGTGCCAGCTCATCGGGACTAGCGGGGATTTACAATGAGCAGTTCTTC. Translation: CASSSGLAGIYNEQFF. The variable domain in full, with the rest retrieved from reference TRBV18 and TRBJ2-1, is NAGVMQNPRHLVRRRGQEARLRCSPMKGHSHVYWYRQLPEEGLKFMVYLQKENIIDESGMPKERFSAEFPKEGPSILRIQQVVRGDSAAYFCASSSGLAGIYNEQFFGPGTRLTVL.

This rearrangement joins TRBV9 to TRBJ1-2; TRBD1 matches 8 bases. V shed 0 bases, J shed 2 bases, and the junction held 6 bases outside the gene matches. CDR1 and CDR2 (germline): SGDLS, YYNGEE. This CDR3 spans 16 amino acids. In DNA, the CDR3 is TGTGCCAGCAGCGTAGGGACAGGGCTCCAGAACTATGGCTACACCTTC. Its translation: CASSVGTGLQNYGYTF.

V is TRBV2 and J is TRBJ1-1; D remains unclear. Germline V gene data show CDR1 as SNHLY and CDR2 as FYNNEI. The length of the CDR3 is 14 residues. Trimming removed 6 bases at V and 1 base at J, with 12 bases between. The DNA for the CDR3 is TGTGCCAGCAGGCCCATGACACGGAACACTGAAGCTTTCTTT. Protein sequence: CASRPMTRNTEAFF.

The V and J genes are TRBV19 and TRBJ2-1; 7 nucleotides agree with TRBD1. V shed 5 bases, J shed 1 base, and the junction held 2 bases outside the gene matches. The germline CDR1 and CDR2 sequences are LNHDA and SQIVND (reference sequence). CDR3 length: 14 residues. The DNA of the CDR3 is TGTGCCAGTAGTCCCAGGGGGTCCTACAATGAGCAGTTCTTC. Its protein is CASSPRGSYNEQFF.

The V call is TRBV5-6, the J call TRBJ1-6; 7 bases are shared with TRBD1. In germline, CDR1 is SGHDT, CDR2 YYEEEE. The CDR3 extends over 15 amino acids. J gave up 3 bases and V 3 bases, and 3 bases lay outside the gene matches. The CDR3 loop reads CASSSTGNYNSPLHF. The CDR3 coding sequence is TGTGCCAGCAGCTCGACAGGGAACTATAATTCACCCCTCCACTTT.

The sample holds a few counts of this clone. The chain uses TRBV19 and TRBJ2-3, with D perhaps TRBD1 (6 bases). The ends were cut back, 5 bases at V and 6 bases at J, with 15 bases in the middle. Germline V gene data show CDR1 as LNHDA and CDR2 as SQIVND (reference sequence). The CDR3 loop spans 14 amino acids. CDR3 DNA: TGTGCCAGTAGTGACTCAGGGGCCTGGGATACGCAGTATTTT. Amino acids: CASSDSGAWDTQYF. The entire variable domain, with the rest obtained from reference TRBV19 and TRBJ2-3, is as follows: DGGITQSPKYLFRKEGQNVTLSCEQNLNHDAMYWYRQDPGQGLRLIYYSQIVNDFQKGDIAEGYSVSREKKESFPLTVTSAQKNPTAFYLCASSDSGAWDTQYFGPGTRLTVL.

The CDR3 loop reads CASSYWDKEDNEKLFF. The CDR3 coding sequence is TGTGCCAGCAGTTATTGGGACAAGGAAGATAATGAAAAACTGTTTTTT. V and J are TRBV6-6 and TRBJ1-4, with D tentatively TRBD1 (6 bases). The CDR3 loop spans 16 amino acids. Deletions cut 3 bases from V and 4 bases from J, with 15 bases between. Germline V lookup: CDR1 MNHNY, CDR2 SVGAGI (reference sequence).

The chain combines TRBV5-1 with TRBJ1-2, with 7 bases lining up with TRBD1. Unmatched junction bases numbered 4, after V lost 5 bases and J lost 0 bases. CDR1 is SGHRS and CDR2 is YFSETQ in the germline V gene. The CDR3 covers 14 residues. DNA of the CDR3: TGCGCCAGCAGTTTCGGACAGGCTAACTATGGCTACACCTTC. Encoded protein: CASSFGQANYGYTF. The whole variable domain, remainder taken from reference TRBV5-1 and TRBJ1-2, is KAGVTQTPRYLIKTRGQQVTLSCSPISGHRSVSWYQQTPGQGLQFLFEYFSETQRNKGNFPGRFSGRQFSNSRSEMNVSTLELGDSALYLCASSFGQANYGYTFGSGTRLTVV.